This is a list of T cell receptor beta chains from one sample in a study of T cell repertoires in cytomegalovirus infection. A single record per CDR3 protein comes from TCRdb applying MiXCR to the reads. The sample holds 80,000 or so distinct CDR3 sequences; more than 20% are singletons and the top ten take roughly 50%. Their specific antigens are unknown. Sequenced material: CD8+ T cells from cultured PBMCs, taken from culture after CMV antigen stimulation. Source of these receptors: a human donor in good health (CMV status not recorded). Some clones in this sample may be carry-over from other donors' samples. Both conserved end residues are part of each CDR3. D genes are given only for firm matches. Clone size appears in some rows only: once, few, many, or a class for an expanded clone.

cdr3_nt: TGTGCCTGGAGTCCTCCTGACAGGAGAGCCTACGAGCAGTACTTC
cdr3_aa: CAWSPPDRRAYEQYF
v_call: TRBV30
clone_size: once
d_call: -
j_call: TRBJ2-7

cdr3_nt: TGTGCCAGCAGCTTGGGTGGCAGGAACACTGAAGCTTTCTTT
cdr3_aa: CASSLGGRNTEAFF
v_call: TRBV5-6
clone_size: many
d_call: -
j_call: TRBJ1-1

cdr3_nt: TGTGCCAGCAGCCAAGATCCCCTAGCGGGGGACTCCTACGAGCAGTACTTC
cdr3_aa: CASSQDPLAGDSYEQYF
v_call: TRBV3-1
clone_size: few
d_call: TRBD2
j_call: TRBJ2-7

cdr3_nt: TGCGCCAGCAGTGAGATTGGGACTGCCAGCGGTGAGCAGTTCTTC
cdr3_aa: CASSEIGTASGEQFF
v_call: TRBV10-2
clone_size: once
d_call: -
j_call: TRBJ2-1

cdr3_nt: TGTGCCAGCAGCTCCTCTACCTCCTACGAGCAGTACTTC
cdr3_aa: CASSSSTSYEQYF
v_call: TRBV11-3
clone_size: few
d_call: -
j_call: TRBJ2-7

cdr3_nt: TGCGCCAGCAGCACCACTAGCACCAATGAGCAGTTCTTC
cdr3_aa: CASSTTSTNEQFF
v_call: TRBV5-1
clone_size: -
d_call: -
j_call: TRBJ2-1

cdr3_nt: TGCGCCAGCAGCTTCAGGGGACAGGGGGCCGGGACTGAAGCTTTCTTT
cdr3_aa: CASSFRGQGAGTEAFF
v_call: TRBV5-1
clone_size: few
d_call: TRBD1
j_call: TRBJ1-1

cdr3_nt: TGTGCCAGCAGCCAAGACATGATAAGGAACACTGAAGCTTTCTTT
cdr3_aa: CASSQDMIRNTEAFF
v_call: TRBV4-2
clone_size: -
d_call: -
j_call: TRBJ1-1

cdr3_nt: TGTGCCAGCAGCCCTCACGACAGGGGGAACGAGCAGTACTTC
cdr3_aa: CASSPHDRGNEQYF
v_call: TRBV7-9
clone_size: -
d_call: TRBD1
j_call: TRBJ2-7

cdr3_nt: TGCGCCAGCAGCCAAGACACAGGGACCGATTCTGAAGCTTTCTTT
cdr3_aa: CASSQDTGTDSEAFF
v_call: TRBV4-3
clone_size: many
d_call: -
j_call: TRBJ1-1

cdr3_nt: TGTGCCAGCAGCCAGACGGACACTGAAGCTTTCTTT
cdr3_aa: CASSQTDTEAFF
v_call: TRBV6-6
clone_size: -
d_call: -
j_call: TRBJ1-1

cdr3_nt: TGTGCCAGCAGTTTCGGGAGCACAGATACGCAGTATTTT
cdr3_aa: CASSFGSTDTQYF
v_call: TRBV12-3/TRBV12-4
clone_size: many
d_call: -
j_call: TRBJ2-3

cdr3_nt: TGTGCCAGCAGTACCGGGACAAACAATGAGCAGTTCTTC
cdr3_aa: CASSTGTNNEQFF
v_call: TRBV6-2/TRBV6-3
clone_size: -
d_call: -
j_call: TRBJ2-1

cdr3_nt: TGTGCCAGCAGCTTCGACCCTACGAGCTCCTATAATTCACCCCTCCACTTT
cdr3_aa: CASSFDPTSSYNSPLHF
v_call: TRBV7-2
clone_size: many
d_call: -
j_call: TRBJ1-6

cdr3_nt: TGTGCCAGCAGCCCGGGGGGCGGGAGGGCCTTAAATGAGCAGTTCTTC
cdr3_aa: CASSPGGGRALNEQFF
v_call: TRBV9
clone_size: -
d_call: TRBD2
j_call: TRBJ2-1

cdr3_nt: TGTGCCACCAGCAGAGATTCCATACCGGACACCATATATTTT
cdr3_aa: CATSRDSIPDTIYF
v_call: TRBV15
clone_size: many
d_call: -
j_call: TRBJ1-3

cdr3_nt: TGTGCCAGCAGCTTAGTGACGGACACGCCAGGAAACACCATATATTTT
cdr3_aa: CASSLVTDTPGNTIYF
v_call: TRBV7-9
clone_size: many
d_call: -
j_call: TRBJ1-3

cdr3_nt: TGTGCCAGCAGTGAAGGGACCGCCTCATACAATGAGCAGTTCTTC
cdr3_aa: CASSEGTASYNEQFF
v_call: TRBV2
clone_size: -
d_call: -
j_call: TRBJ2-1